This TCR beta chain emerged from a study of human T cells and chemical hapten exposure. Overall study results and limits: With regard to DPC sensitization, TCRs above 1 in 1000 frequency did not change. Expanded TCRs formed significantly more large CDR3 similarity clusters than controls.

As originally analysed: Sample TCR counts, which ranged from roughly 20,000 to 750,000, had a median of approximately 100,000. One entry per CDR3 protein results from TCRdb running MiXCR on the RACE reads. These V and J calls are TCRdb output, not the study's own analysis. The table has around 75,000 distinct CDR3 sequences, about 12% seen once. Time point given: patch test 1, 2 weeks after DPC sensitization. Treatment denoted: therapeutic diphenylcyclopropenone sensitization with weekly scalp DPC. The CDR3 loop spans 13 amino acids. Trimming removed 0 bases from V and 9 bases from J, with 10 bases in between. Germline values: CDR1 SGHRS, CDR2 YFSETQ. As to this clonotype: The antigen is not known.

This specimen consisted of whole blood, obtained in connection with sensitization to the hapten diphenylcyclopropenone (DPC). The clonotype was recovered from a woman aged 60-75 years with alopecia areata. Some clones in this sample may be carry-over from other donors' samples. This chain connects TRBV5-1 to TRBJ2-1; D is uncertain. The chain's CDR3 is CASSLATFSEQFF. DNA of the CDR3: TGCGCCAGCAGCTTGGCCACTTTCTCTGAGCAGTTCTTC.